The clone carrying this T cell receptor beta chain was seen once. The antigen remains unidentified. The library came from three nested PCR rounds adapted from ARM-PCR protocols. In TCRdb, the multiplex PCR reads were re-called with MiXCR into one record per CDR3 protein. Of 100,000 to 120,000 distinct CDR3 sequences listed, 84% are singletons. This sample's RNA came from whole unsorted tissue. The entry originates in a study of tumor and adjacent non-tumor tissue in lung cancer. The wider study: Patients comprised about eleven adenocarcinoma, a couple of squamous cell carcinoma and 1 small cell lung cancer. The patients, around 10 men and about 5 women, were 31 to 76 with stage I to III disease.

Study-wide findings and caveats: Shorter survival was associated with higher TCR diversity in tumors.

The TCR originated in a man in his 70s with non-small cell lung cancer. Sequenced input: lung tumor tissue.

The CDR3 spells CTNNRCGYNEQFF. The CDR3 region has the DNA TGTACCAACAACAGATGCGGTTACAATGAGCAGTTCTTC. The chain recombines TRBV6-2 or TRBV6-3 with TRBJ2-1, with no clear D. The germline V gene encodes CDR1 MNHEY and CDR2 SVGEGT. This CDR3 comprises 13 residues.